Listed below are T cell receptor beta chains from one sample, sequenced in a study of cytotoxic CD8 clonotypes in ibrutinib-treated CLL. Profiled with immunoSEQ multiplex PCR; TCRdb holds only in-frame clones, not every one. The sample shows hundreds of thousands of clones, 70% of them seen only once. The specimen comprised PBMCs, sampled after 24 months of ibrutinib treatment. The receptors shown here come from a human donor with chronic lymphocytic leukemia. Both conserved end residues are part of each CDR3. The D gene is left open where the match is weak. Expanded clones are given a class, and other clones once, few, many or no size at all.

>NA|NA|TRBV16|TRBJ1-5
CASSQGRNSNQPQHF
TGTGCCAGCAGCCAGGGACGTAATAGCAATCAGCCCCAGCATTTT
>NA|NA|TRBV28|TRBJ1-2
CASSPADSTPRANYGYTF
TGTGCCAGCAGTCCAGCAGACAGCACCCCTCGAGCTAACTATGGCTACACCTTC
>NA|NA|TRBV4-1|TRBJ2-1
CASSQGRGLSPNEQFF
TGCGCCAGCAGCCAAGGGCGCGGGTTATCCCCCAATGAGCAGTTCTTC
>NA|NA|TRBV9|TRBJ1-1
CASSGRQTNTEAFF
TGTGCCAGCAGCGGTCGACAGACGAACACTGAAGCTTTCTTT
>TRBD1|NA|TRBV6-1|TRBJ2-1
CASSEGQTGNEQFF
TGTGCCAGCAGCGAGGGACAGACAGGCAATGAGCAGTTCTTC
>TRBD1|NA|TRBV5-1|TRBJ2-5
CASSLWAGGTETQYF
TGCGCCAGCAGCTTGTGGGCAGGGGGCACGGAGACCCAGTACTTC
>NA|NA|TRBV9|TRBJ1-4
CASSPGTLISEKLFF
TGTGCCAGCAGCCCCGGGACACTGATTTCCGAAAAACTGTTTTTT
>NA|few|TRBV6-5|TRBJ1-3
CASSRASGNTIYF
TGTGCCAGCAGCCGGGCCTCTGGAAACACCATATATTTT
>NA|few|TRBV7-3|TRBJ2-7
CASSLLGGEQYF
TGTGCCAGCAGCTTATTAGGTGGCGAGCAGTACTTC
>NA|NA|TRBV27|TRBJ2-1
CASSPLGPAEFF
TGTGCCAGCTCCCCCCTCGGCCCGGCGGAGTTCTTC
>NA|NA|TRBV19|TRBJ2-2
CASSLYSDPNTGELFF
TGTGCCAGTAGTTTGTACAGCGATCCGAACACCGGGGAGCTGTTTTTT
>NA|few|TRBV28|TRBJ2-6
CASSFPPGSGANVLTF
TGTGCCAGCAGTTTTCCCCCCGGCTCTGGGGCCAACGTCCTGACTTTC
>TRBD2|NA|TRBV7-2|TRBJ2-7
CASSPGGAKPYEQYF
TGTGCCAGCAGCCCCGGGGGGGCCAAACCCTACGAGCAGTACTTC
>NA|NA|TRBV11-2|TRBJ1-4
CASSLDFASNEKLFF
TGTGCCAGCAGCTTAGATTTTGCTAGTAATGAAAAACTGTTTTTT